These 26 T cell receptor beta chains came from one sample sequenced in a study of beta chain features in type 1 diabetes. Study-wide points: Within each of all four CD4+ subsets, Type 1 diabetes patients had TCRB CDR3s that were moderately but significantly shorter.

For these receptors, no antigen is known. The sequenced template was cDNA made from the entire isolated RNA. The assay was immunoSEQ multiplex PCR, and TCRdb's table has in-frame clones only and misses some. This sample has over 300,000 clones, with 9.3% found just once. Source material: central memory CD4+ T cells from blood. The receptors stem from a man aged 25-45 years with type 1 diabetes.

About this clone itself: Within the sample, other DNA sequences also encode this same CDR3. The chain employs TRBV7-9 and TRBJ1-5, with TRBD1 matching 9 bases. With 5 bases clipped from V and 7 bases from J, the junction kept 9 bases outside the gene matches. The germline V gene encodes CDR1 SEHNR and CDR2 FQNEAQ (reference sequence). CDR3 length: 15 residues. The chain's CDR3 is CASSPGTGREQPQHF. The CDR3 bases are TGTGCCAGCAGCCCTGGGACAGGGAGAGAACAGCCCCAGCATTTT.

This rearrangement joins TRBV7-2 to TRBJ1-2; 10 bases line up with TRBD1. The CDR3 totals 14 residues. With V trimmed by 5 bases and J by 7 bases, 7 bases remained unmatched. Germline CDR1 is SGHTA and CDR2 is FQGNSA. CDR3 residues: CASSTDRGRVGYTF. CDR3 DNA sequence: TGTGCCAGCAGCACAGACAGGGGGCGGGTTGGCTACACCTTC. Based on the CDR3 plus reference TRBV7-2 and TRBJ1-2, the full variable domain is GAGVSQSPSNKVTEKGKDVELRCDPISGHTALYWYRQSLGQGLEFLIYFQGNSAPDKSGLPSDRFSAERTGGSVSTLTIQRTQQEDSAVYLCASSTDRGRVGYTFGSGTRLTVV.

This clone was counted only a few times. The V and J genes are TRBV6-1 and TRBJ2-5, with D tentatively TRBD1 (6 bases). Germline loops: CDR1 MNHNS, CDR2 SASEGT. V shed 5 bases and J shed 0 bases, with 13 bases lying between them. The CDR3 loop spans 15 amino acids. The CDR3 loop reads CASSPSRTDQETQYF. The CDR3 bases are TGTGCCAGCAGTCCCTCGCGGACAGACCAAGAGACCCAGTACTTC.

This chain connects TRBV5-5 to TRBJ2-5; the match to TRBD2 covers 7 bases. In germline, CDR1 is SGHKS, CDR2 YYEKEE (reference sequence). V lost 2 bases and J lost 5; bases outside the gene matches: 6. This CDR3 is 14 amino acids long. CDR3 amino acids: CASSLAGTRETQYF. As DNA, the CDR3 is TGTGCCAGCAGCTTAGCGGGGACGCGGGAGACCCAGTACTTC.

In its sample, this clone was seen a few times. The CDR3 region is CASSEEYSNYGYTF. The CDR3 coding sequence is TGTGCCAGCAGTGAGGAGTACTCAAACTATGGCTACACCTTC. The chain employs TRBV2 and TRBJ1-2; no clear D. CDR1 SNHLY and CDR2 FYNNEI come from the germline V gene. V was shortened by 3 bases and J by 2 bases, with 10 bases between the two germline ends. The CDR3 is 14 residues long.

The chain recombines TRBV6-5 with TRBJ2-7; no clear D. Looked up from germline, CDR1 is MNHEY and CDR2 is SVGAGI. The CDR3 spans 14 residues. V lost 5 bases, J lost 0 bases, and 11 bases lay in between. The CDR3, as DNA: TGTGCCAGCAGTGCTAGTGTTAGCTCCTACGAGCAGTACTTC. It is translated as CASSASVSSYEQYF.

The rearrangement joins TRBV9 to TRBJ2-3, with a weak D call TRBD2 (6 bases). Trimming stripped 4 bases from V and 1 base from J, with 19 bases between. Germline CDR1 and CDR2: SGDLS and YYNGEE. CDR3 length equals 17 residues. The CDR3 nucleotides read TGTGCCAGCAGCCCCCGGGGGAGCCGAGTCGGCACAGATACGCAGTATTTT. Its translation: CASSPRGSRVGTDTQYF.

This clone occurred many times. This chain joins TRBV10-3 and TRBJ2-7; 10 bases agree with TRBD1. The CDR3 loop spans 13 amino acids. Germline V lookup: CDR1 ENHRY, CDR2 SYGVKD. Germline trimming cut 8 bases from V and 2 bases from J; bases unmatched to any gene: 3. CDR3 in amino acids: CAISGQGTYEQYF. For the CDR3, the DNA is TGTGCCATCTCGGGACAGGGGACCTACGAGCAGTACTTC.

The table lists this clone with many counts. Other DNA sequences in the same sample also yield this CDR3. The chain employs TRBV27 and TRBJ2-7; D gene unclear. The CDR3 loop spans 13 amino acids. Germline assignment: CDR1 MNHEY and CDR2 SMNVEV (reference sequence). The germline V and J ends were trimmed by 2 bases and 3 bases, with 8 bases remaining between them. The CDR3 is CASSLQAGYEQYF. CDR3 sequence (DNA): TGTGCCAGCAGTTTACAGGCAGGCTACGAGCAGTACTTC.

This clone was detected only a few times. This specimen includes other DNA sequences encoding the same CDR3. This chain uses TRBV5-4 with TRBJ2-2; 9 bases align to TRBD1. The trim removed 0 bases at V and 0 bases at J, leaving 0 bases unmatched. There are 16 residues in the CDR3. Looked up from germline, CDR1 is SGHNT and CDR2 is YYREEE (reference sequence). For the CDR3, the DNA is TGTGCCAGCAGCTTGGGACAGGGGGCGAACACCGGGGAGCTGTTTTTT. It translates to CASSLGQGANTGELFF.

The J gene is TRBJ2-3, the V gene TRBV11-2; D is possibly TRBD2 (6 bases). V lost 5 bases to trimming and J lost 2 bases, with 20 bases between them. Germline CDR1 reads SGHAT; CDR2 reads FQNNGV. The CDR3 has 17 residues. The CDR3 DNA follows: TGTGCCAGCAGCCCCCGGGGGACTGGTACTTACACAGATACGCAGTATTTT. Its protein product is CASSPRGTGTYTDTQYF.

The chain joins TRBV27 to TRBJ2-1; D is undetermined. The CDR3 extends over 16 amino acids. Trimming pared 2 bases from V and 0 bases from J, leaving 11 bases between. In germline, CDR1 is MNHEY, CDR2 SMNVEV (reference sequence). For the CDR3, the DNA is TGTGCCAGCAGTTTAGTGGTGGCCAGCTCCTACAATGAGCAGTTCTTC. Translating gives CASSLVVASSYNEQFF.

This clone was detected a few times. The J gene is TRBJ1-1, the V gene TRBV18, with D unresolved. V was trimmed by 2 bases and J by 3 bases, leaving 13 bases between them. The germline gives CDR1 KGHSH, CDR2 LQKENI. CDR3 size: 15 residues. The CDR3 spells CASSPKAWLDTEAFF. CDR3 bases: TGTGCCAGCTCACCAAAAGCCTGGTTGGACACTGAAGCTTTCTTT.

This clone came up a few times. The chain joins TRBV30 to TRBJ1-5; tentative D call: TRBD1 (5 bases). CDR1 is GTSNPN, CDR2 SVGIG, per germline (reference sequence). The CDR3 has 15 amino acids. V dropped 2 bases and J dropped 2 bases, with 13 bases sitting between them. CDR3 sequence: CAWSNQGIGNQPQHF. The CDR3 DNA reads TGTGCCTGGAGTAACCAGGGCATAGGCAATCAGCCCCAGCATTTT.

This clone occurred many times. The chain is built from TRBV7-2 and TRBJ2-2; D might be TRBD2 (6 bases). Trimming removed 5 bases at V and 6 bases at J, with 13 bases between. There are 14 residues in the CDR3. Germline V lookup: CDR1 SGHTA, CDR2 FQGNSA. The CDR3 coding sequence is TGTGCCAGCAGCCCCGGGAGTACGTCCGGGGAGCTGTTTTTT. Translation: CASSPGSTSGELFF.

The gene calls are TRBV5-4 and TRBJ1-1; D is possibly TRBD1 (6 bases). V lost 3 bases and J 8 bases, leaving 20 bases between the germline ends. This CDR3 has 15 amino acids. From germline, CDR1 is SGHNT and CDR2 YYREEE (reference sequence). Here the CDR3 reads CASSSLQGRGGEAFF. The CDR3 DNA reads as TGTGCCAGCAGCTCTCTTCAGGGCAGGGGAGGAGAAGCTTTCTTT. Based on the CDR3 plus reference TRBV5-4 and TRBJ1-1, the full variable domain is ETGVTQSPTHLIKTRGQQVTLRCSSQSGHNTVSWYQQALGQGPQFIFQYYREEENGRGNFPPRFSGLQFPNYSSELNVNALELDDSALYLCASSSLQGRGGEAFFGQGTRLTVV.

This chain connects TRBV5-5 to TRBJ2-1, with TRBD1 identical over 11 bases. Trimming cost V 3 bases and J 3 bases; bases outside gene matches: 2. The length of the CDR3 is 15 residues. CDR1 and CDR2 from the germline V gene are SGHKS and YYEKEE (reference sequence). Here the CDR3 reads CASSSGTGGYNEQFF. The CDR3 bases are TGTGCCAGCAGCTCCGGGACAGGGGGCTACAATGAGCAGTTCTTC.

The sample holds a few counts of this clone. The V gene is TRBV27, the J gene TRBJ2-7, with D uncertain. This CDR3 comprises 13 residues. Germline V CDR1 and CDR2: MNHEY, SMNVEV (reference sequence). Trimming cost V 3 bases and J 7 bases, with 13 bases left between them. For the CDR3, the DNA is TGTGCCAGCAGTTTGACCGGGCCCTCGGAGCAGTACTTC. Its translation is CASSLTGPSEQYF.

The chain uses TRBV5-6 and TRBJ1-2, with 7 bases aligning to TRBD1. The CDR3 loop spans 13 amino acids. The germline V gene encodes CDR1 SGHDT and CDR2 YYEEEE. Trimming at V came to 4 bases and at J to 10 bases, leaving 10 bases not matched to a gene. CDR3 nucleotide sequence: TGTGCCAGCAGCGAGACAGGGAGGAATGACTACACCTTC. It codes for CASSETGRNDYTF.

This rearrangement joins TRBV7-8 to TRBJ1-5, with a possible D match to TRBD1 (5 bases). The CDR3 is 16 residues long. The germline V gene has CDR1 SGHVS and CDR2 FQNEAQ. The ends were cut back, 1 base at V and 1 base at J, with 11 bases in the middle. CDR3 region: CASSLGGDPSNQPQHF. In nucleotides, the CDR3 is TGTGCCAGCAGCTTAGGTGGGGACCCGAGCAATCAGCCCCAGCATTTT.

This clone was seen a few times. The genes are TRBV28 and TRBJ1-2; TRBD1 aligns across 9 bases. The CDR3 has 15 residues. Germline V gene sequence: CDR1 MDHEN, CDR2 SYDVKM. The V and J ends lost 2 bases and 8 bases, in that order; junction bases with no gene match: 9. The CDR3 DNA follows: TGTGCCAGCAGTTTAGCAGGACAGGGGTTAGAGGGCTACACCTTC. It encodes CASSLAGQGLEGYTF.

This clone was observed a few times. This rearrangement joins TRBV15 to TRBJ2-7, with no clear D. The CDR3 covers 14 residues. Trimming pared 0 bases from V and 0 bases from J, leaving 6 bases between. Germline-derived CDR1 and CDR2 are LNHNV and YYDKDF (reference sequence). In DNA, the CDR3 is TGTGCCACCAGCAGAGAAGAAAACTCCTACGAGCAGTACTTC. Amino acid sequence: CATSREENSYEQYF. The full variable domain, with the rest looked up from reference TRBV15 and TRBJ2-7, is DAMVIQNPRYQVTQFGKPVTLSCSQTLNHNVMYWYQQKSSQAPKLLFHYYDKDFNNEADTPDNFQSRRPNTSFCFLDIRSPGLGDTAMYLCATSREENSYEQYFGPGTRLTVT.

This clone has a handful of counts. The chain has TRBV30 and TRBJ1-2, with D maybe TRBD1 (6 bases). The CDR3 sequence is 12 residues long. In germline, CDR1 is GTSNPN, CDR2 SVGIG (reference sequence). V was clipped by 3 bases and J by 6 bases, with 11 bases between them. The CDR3 region has the DNA TGTGCCTGGAGCTCAGGGGATAATGGCTACACCTTC. Translation: CAWSSGDNGYTF.

The sample holds a few counts of this clone. J is TRBJ1-1 and V is TRBV29-1, with 9 bases identical to TRBD1. Germline V gene lookup returns CDR1 SQVTM and CDR2 ANQGSEA. The CDR3 loop spans 15 amino acids. V was pared by 3 bases and J by 0 bases, with 5 bases of the junction left unmatched. CDR3 residues: CSVDGTGNLNTEAFF. CDR3 DNA sequence: TGCAGCGTTGATGGGACAGGGAATCTGAACACTGAAGCTTTCTTT.

The genes are TRBV19 and TRBJ1-5, with 10 bases aligning to TRBD1. Germline loops: CDR1 LNHDA, CDR2 SQIVND (reference sequence). The junction had 7 bases not matched to a gene; V was cut back by 5 bases and J by 9 bases. CDR3 length: 14 amino acids. The CDR3 sequence: CASSAGQGVMPQHF. CDR3 coding DNA: TGTGCCAGTAGTGCCGGACAGGGGGTGATGCCCCAGCATTTT. The full variable domain, rest sourced from reference TRBV19 and TRBJ1-5, is DGGITQSPKYLFRKEGQNVTLSCEQNLNHDAMYWYRQDPGQGLRLIYYSQIVNDFQKGDIAEGYSVSREKKESFPLTVTSAQKNPTAFYLCASSAGQGVMPQHFGDGTRLSIL.

This clone showed up just a few times. The chain links TRBV5-1 to TRBJ2-7, with D perhaps matching TRBD1 or TRBD2 (5 bases each). The CDR3 totals 13 residues. V was trimmed by 3 bases and J by 4 bases, leaving 11 bases between them. In germline, CDR1 is SGHRS, CDR2 YFSETQ. The CDR3 sequence: CASSSGRSYEQYF. In DNA, the CDR3 is TGCGCCAGCAGCTCGGGACGGTCGTACGAGCAGTACTTC.